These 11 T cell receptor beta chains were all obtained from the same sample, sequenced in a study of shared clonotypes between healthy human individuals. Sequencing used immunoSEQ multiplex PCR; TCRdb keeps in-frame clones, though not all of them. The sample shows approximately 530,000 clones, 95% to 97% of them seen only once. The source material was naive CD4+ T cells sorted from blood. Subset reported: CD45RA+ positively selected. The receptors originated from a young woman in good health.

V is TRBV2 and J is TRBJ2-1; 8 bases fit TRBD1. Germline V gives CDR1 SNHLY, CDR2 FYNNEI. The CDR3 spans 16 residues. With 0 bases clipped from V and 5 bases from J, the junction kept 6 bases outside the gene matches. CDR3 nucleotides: TGTGCCAGCAGTGAAGCCCGGGACAGGTTAGACAATGAGCAGTTCTTC. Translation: CASSEARDRLDNEQFF.

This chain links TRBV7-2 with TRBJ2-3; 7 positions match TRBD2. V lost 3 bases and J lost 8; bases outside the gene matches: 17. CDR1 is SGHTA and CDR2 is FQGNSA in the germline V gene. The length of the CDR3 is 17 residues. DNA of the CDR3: TGTGCCAGCAGCTTCCTAGCGGTTACCATGGTTGGTGGTACGCAGTATTTT. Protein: CASSFLAVTMVGGTQYF.

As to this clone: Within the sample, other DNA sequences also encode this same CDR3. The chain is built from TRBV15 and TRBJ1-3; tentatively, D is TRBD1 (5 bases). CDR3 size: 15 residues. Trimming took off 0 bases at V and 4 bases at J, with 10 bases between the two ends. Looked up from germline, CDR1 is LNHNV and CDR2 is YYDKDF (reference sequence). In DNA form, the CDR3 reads TGTGCCACCAGCAGAGATTCAGGGTCGGGAAACACCATATATTTT. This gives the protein CATSRDSGSGNTIYF.

Here the CDR3 DNA reads TGCGCCAGCAGCTTGGCAGGGAGGGGGGAGACCCAGTACTTC. Amino acids: CASSLAGRGETQYF. The chain couples TRBV5-1 to TRBJ2-5, with TRBD2 as a possible D gene (7 bases). Germline V gene data show CDR1 as SGHRS and CDR2 as YFSETQ. The CDR3 totals 14 residues. V was pared by 0 bases and J by 5 bases, with 11 bases between.

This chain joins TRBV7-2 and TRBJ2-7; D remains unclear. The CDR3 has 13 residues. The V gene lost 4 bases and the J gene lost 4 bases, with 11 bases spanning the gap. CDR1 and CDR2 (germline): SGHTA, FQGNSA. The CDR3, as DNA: TGTGCCAGCAGCTGGGGTCACTTGTACGAGCAGTACTTC. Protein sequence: CASSWGHLYEQYF.

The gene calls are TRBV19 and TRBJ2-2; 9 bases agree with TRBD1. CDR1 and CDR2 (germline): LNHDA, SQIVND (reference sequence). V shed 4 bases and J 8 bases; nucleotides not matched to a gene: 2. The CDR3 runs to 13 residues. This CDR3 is CASSTDRGGELFF. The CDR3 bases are TGTGCCAGTAGTACGGACAGGGGAGGGGAGCTGTTTTTT.

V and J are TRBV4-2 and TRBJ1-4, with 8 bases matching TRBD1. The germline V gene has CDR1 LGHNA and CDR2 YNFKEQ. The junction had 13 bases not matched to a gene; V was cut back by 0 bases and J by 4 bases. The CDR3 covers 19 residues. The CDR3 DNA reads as TGTGCCAGCAGCCAAGACTGGGTTAAACGGGACAGGCGTAATGAAAAACTGTTTTTT. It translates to CASSQDWVKRDRRNEKLFF.

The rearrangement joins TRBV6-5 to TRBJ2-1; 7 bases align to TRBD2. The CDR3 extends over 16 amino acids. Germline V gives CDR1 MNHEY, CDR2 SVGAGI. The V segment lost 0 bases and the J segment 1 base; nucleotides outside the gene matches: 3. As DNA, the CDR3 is TGTGCCAGCAGTTACTCCGCGGGAGTATCCTACAATGAGCAGTTCTTC. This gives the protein CASSYSAGVSYNEQFF.

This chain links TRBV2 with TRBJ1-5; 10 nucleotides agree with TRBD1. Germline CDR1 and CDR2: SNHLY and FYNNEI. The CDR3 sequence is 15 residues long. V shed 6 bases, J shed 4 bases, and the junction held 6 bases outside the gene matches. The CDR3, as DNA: TGTGCCAGCAGGGAGGACAGGGGGTTTAATCAGCCCCAGCATTTT. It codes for CASREDRGFNQPQHF.

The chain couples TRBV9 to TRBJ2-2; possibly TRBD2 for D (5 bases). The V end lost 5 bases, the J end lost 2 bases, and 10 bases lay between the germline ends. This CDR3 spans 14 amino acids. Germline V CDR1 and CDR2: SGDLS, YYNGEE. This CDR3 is CASRRSGNTGELFF. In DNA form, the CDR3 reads TGTGCCAGCAGGAGGAGCGGAAACACCGGGGAGCTGTTTTTT.

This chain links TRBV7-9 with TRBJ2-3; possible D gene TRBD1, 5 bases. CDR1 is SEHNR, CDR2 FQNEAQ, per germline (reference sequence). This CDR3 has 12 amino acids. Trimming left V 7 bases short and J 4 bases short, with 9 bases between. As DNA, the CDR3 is TGTGCCAGCACTCAACAGGCAGATACGCAGTATTTT. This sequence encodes CASTQQADTQYF.